Below, 17 T cell receptor beta chains from the same sample are listed, as sequenced in a study of OX40 agonist ivuxolimab in advanced cancers. The table came from immunoSEQ multiplex PCR; TCRdb's copy has only in-frame clones and leaves some out. Of roughly 67,000 clones in the sample, nearly 90% were seen once. Source: CD4+ or CD8+ T cells sorted from blood, taken in a trial of the OX40 agonist ivuxolimab. These receptors all come from an adult with an advanced solid tumor such as melanoma, head and neck, liver or kidney cancer.

The V gene is TRBV28, the J gene TRBJ1-2; 7 bases are a match to TRBD1. V lost 8 bases, J lost 1 base, and 10 bases stayed unmatched. The CDR3 has 15 residues. Germline CDR1 reads MDHEN; CDR2 reads SYDVKM. DNA of the CDR3: TGTGCCAGCGATGGACAGGCAGGTATTAACTATGGCTACACCTTC. Its protein product is CASDGQAGINYGYTF.

CDR3 region: CASSVGLAGVETQYF. The DNA of the CDR3 is TGTGCCAGCAGCGTGGGACTAGCGGGAGTGGAGACCCAGTACTTC. The chain carries TRBV9 and TRBJ2-5, with 14 bases aligning to TRBD2. Looked up from germline, CDR1 is SGDLS and CDR2 is YYNGEE. This CDR3 comprises 15 residues. With V trimmed by 2 bases and J by 5 bases, 2 bases remained unmatched. The complete variable domain, with remaining parts taken from reference TRBV9 and TRBJ2-5, reads DSGVTQTPKHLITATGQRVTLRCSPRSGDLSVYWYQQSLDQGLQFLIQYYNGEERAKGNILERFSAQQFPDLHSELNLSSLELGDSALYFCASSVGLAGVETQYFGPGTRLLVL.

This chain joins TRBV7-7 and TRBJ1-5; no reliable D call. Germline assignment: CDR1 SSHAT and CDR2 FNYEAQ (reference sequence). The CDR3 is made up of 13 amino acids. Trimming took 5 bases from V and 3 from J, leaving 8 bases between them. CDR3 nucleotide sequence: TGTGCCAGCAGCCAACAGAACAATCAGCCCCAGCATTTT. This gives the protein CASSQQNNQPQHF.

The rearrangement links TRBV9 to TRBJ1-6; 9 bases align to TRBD1. This CDR3 is built from 16 residues. The trim removed 6 bases at V and 8 bases at J, leaving 12 bases unmatched. CDR1 is SGDLS, CDR2 YYNGEE, per germline. CDR3 coding DNA: TGTGCCAGCAACCCCGACACAGGGGGCGTCCATTCACCCCTCCACTTT. The encoded protein is CASNPDTGGVHSPLHF.

The V call is TRBV23-1, the J call TRBJ2-1; D is possibly TRBD1 (5 bases). TRBV23-1 falls under the ORF class, with uncertain function. Deletions cut 3 bases from V and 0 bases from J, with 12 bases between. This CDR3 comprises 16 residues. CDR3 nucleotide sequence: TGCGCCAGCAGTCATGGGGCCCCGACCTCCTACAATGAGCAGTTCTTC. This gives the protein CASSHGAPTSYNEQFF.

CDR3 bases: TGTGCCATCAACCCCTCGGGCAGGCCCGGCTACACCTTC. It codes for CAINPSGRPGYTF. The V and J genes are TRBV6-6 and TRBJ1-2; D gene ambiguous. CDR1 is MNHNY, CDR2 SVGAGI, per germline (reference sequence). CDR3 length: 13 residues. V was shortened by 10 bases and J by 8 bases, with 20 bases between the two germline ends.

This clone has just a few counts. The chain couples TRBV6-6 to TRBJ1-3, with D uncertain. V was trimmed by 7 bases and J by 5 bases, leaving 18 bases between them. The CDR3 contains 15 residues. The germline V gene encodes CDR1 MNHNY and CDR2 SVGAGI (reference sequence). The CDR3: CASTSSLAGRNTIYF. The CDR3 DNA reads TGTGCCAGCACCTCATCTTTGGCAGGACGAAACACCATATATTTT.

The chain has TRBV5-4 and TRBJ2-1; 9 bases fit TRBD2. Trimming took 3 bases from V and 3 from J; bases not matched to a gene: 13. The CDR3 loop spans 18 amino acids. Germline V lookup: CDR1 SGHNT, CDR2 YYREEE (reference sequence). The CDR3 spells CASSSNDALRGGYNEQFF. CDR3 coding DNA: TGTGCCAGCAGCTCGAACGACGCCTTGCGGGGGGGCTACAATGAGCAGTTCTTC.

The V gene is TRBV2, the J gene TRBJ1-1, with D maybe TRBD1 (5 bases). CDR1 and CDR2 (germline): SNHLY, FYNNEI. Deletions cut 11 bases from V and 1 base from J, with 14 bases between. The CDR3 runs to 13 residues. In DNA form, the CDR3 reads TGTGCCGGGGACCCGGGGGAGAACACTGAAGCTTTCTTT. Amino acid sequence: CAGDPGENTEAFF.

The CDR3 here is CASRDPRTGENEQYF. CDR3 bases: TGTGCCAGTAGGGATCCGAGGACAGGGGAAAACGAGCAGTACTTC. The rearrangement uses TRBV19 and TRBJ2-7; 9 bases agree with TRBD1. J gave up 5 bases and V 6 bases, and 11 bases lay outside the gene matches. Germline V gene lookup returns CDR1 LNHDA and CDR2 SQIVND (reference sequence). This CDR3 contains 15 residues.

V gene TRBV6-6 combines with J gene TRBJ2-1, with TRBD1 as a possible D gene (5 bases). V lost 2 bases, J lost 5 bases, and 10 bases lay in between. The CDR3 extends over 14 amino acids. The V gene's germline CDR1 is MNHNY and CDR2 SVGAGI (reference sequence). CDR3 DNA sequence: TGTGCCAGCAGTTACCCGACAGAAAACAATGAGCAGTTCTTC. It codes for CASSYPTENNEQFF.

This sequence joins TRBV6-1 and TRBJ1-5; TRBD1 might be the D (5 bases). V lost 6 bases and J 5 bases, leaving 14 bases between the germline ends. The length of the CDR3 is 14 residues. Looked up from germline, CDR1 is MNHNS and CDR2 is SASEGT. Here the CDR3 DNA reads TGTGCCAGCAGCCCCCGGGGGGTAGATCAGCCCCAGCATTTT. Translating gives CASSPRGVDQPQHF.

The chain uses TRBV4-1 and TRBJ2-7; tentative D call: TRBD1 (6 bases). V lost 4 bases, J lost 3 bases, and 16 bases lay in between. The CDR3 is made up of 15 amino acids. Germline lookup yields CDR1 MGHRA and CDR2 YSYEKL. This chain's CDR3 is CASSPDRIYGYEQYF. CDR3 coding DNA: TGCGCCAGCAGCCCCGACAGGATTTATGGCTACGAGCAGTACTTC.

This chain joins TRBV27 and TRBJ2-2; D is unresolved. CDR3 length: 14 amino acids. The germline V gene has CDR1 MNHEY and CDR2 SMNVEV (reference sequence). V dropped 6 bases and J dropped 1 base, with 9 bases sitting between them. This CDR3 reads CASSPNLNTGELFF. For the CDR3, the DNA is TGTGCCAGCAGCCCAAATTTGAACACCGGGGAGCTGTTTTTT.

This clone occurred once. This rearrangement joins TRBV10-3 to TRBJ2-1; tentative D call: TRBD2 (7 bases). V lost 0 bases to trimming and J lost 8 bases, with 20 bases between them. This CDR3 is 17 amino acids long. Germline CDR1 reads ENHRY; CDR2 reads SYGVKD. The CDR3 DNA is TGTGCCATCAGTGAGTCTAGGGGGGGAGACCGCTCGGATGAGCAGTTCTTC. It specifies CAISESRGGDRSDEQFF.

V gene TRBV10-1 combines with J gene TRBJ2-1; TRBD1 might be the D (5 bases). This CDR3 spans 15 amino acids. Germline loops: CDR1 WNHNN, CDR2 SYGVQD (reference sequence). Trimming stripped 3 bases from V and 9 bases from J, with 18 bases between. The CDR3 protein is CASSETWGRDSEQFF. In DNA, the CDR3 is TGCGCCAGCAGTGAAACGTGGGGCCGAGATAGTGAGCAGTTCTTC.

The rearrangement joins TRBV19 to TRBJ1-5, with a weak D call TRBD1 (5 bases). V lost 4 bases and J 4 bases, leaving 14 bases between the germline ends. This CDR3 spans 15 amino acids. In germline, CDR1 is LNHDA, CDR2 SQIVND (reference sequence). The CDR3 here is CASSTQGGANQPQHF. CDR3 nucleotides: TGTGCCAGTAGTACCCAGGGAGGGGCGAATCAGCCCCAGCATTTT.